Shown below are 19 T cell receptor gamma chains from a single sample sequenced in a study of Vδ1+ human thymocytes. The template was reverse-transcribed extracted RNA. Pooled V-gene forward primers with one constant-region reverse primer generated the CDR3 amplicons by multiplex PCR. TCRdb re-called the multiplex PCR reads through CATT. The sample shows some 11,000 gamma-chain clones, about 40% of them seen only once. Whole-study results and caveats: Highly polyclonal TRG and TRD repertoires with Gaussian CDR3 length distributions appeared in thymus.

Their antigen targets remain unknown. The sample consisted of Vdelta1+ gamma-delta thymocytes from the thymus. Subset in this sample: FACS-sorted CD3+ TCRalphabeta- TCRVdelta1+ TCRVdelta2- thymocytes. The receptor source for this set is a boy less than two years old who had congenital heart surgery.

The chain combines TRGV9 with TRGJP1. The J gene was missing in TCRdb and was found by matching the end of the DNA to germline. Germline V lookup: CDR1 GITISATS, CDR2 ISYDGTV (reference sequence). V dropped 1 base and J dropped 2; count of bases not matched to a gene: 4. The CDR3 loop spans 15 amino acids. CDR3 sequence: CALWEVETTGWFKIF. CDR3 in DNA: TGTGCCTTGTGGGAGGTTGAGACCACTGGTTGGTTCAAGATATTT.

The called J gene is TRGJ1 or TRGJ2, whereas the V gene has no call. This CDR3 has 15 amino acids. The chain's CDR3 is CATWDRSLPYYKKLF. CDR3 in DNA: TGTGCCACCTGGGACAGATCCCTCCCTTATTATAAGAAACTCTTT.

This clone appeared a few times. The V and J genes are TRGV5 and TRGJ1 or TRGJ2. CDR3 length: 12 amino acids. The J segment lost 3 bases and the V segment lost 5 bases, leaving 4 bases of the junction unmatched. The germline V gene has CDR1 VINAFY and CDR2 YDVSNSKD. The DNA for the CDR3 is TGTGCCACCTGGGTCCTTTATTATAAGAAACTCTTT. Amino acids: CATWVLYYKKLF.

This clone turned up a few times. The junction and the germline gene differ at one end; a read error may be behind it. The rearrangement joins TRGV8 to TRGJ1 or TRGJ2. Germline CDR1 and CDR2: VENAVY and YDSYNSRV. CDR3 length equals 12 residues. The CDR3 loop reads CATWDSFDKKLF. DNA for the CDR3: TGTGCCACTTGGGATTCTTTTGATAAGAAACTCTTT.

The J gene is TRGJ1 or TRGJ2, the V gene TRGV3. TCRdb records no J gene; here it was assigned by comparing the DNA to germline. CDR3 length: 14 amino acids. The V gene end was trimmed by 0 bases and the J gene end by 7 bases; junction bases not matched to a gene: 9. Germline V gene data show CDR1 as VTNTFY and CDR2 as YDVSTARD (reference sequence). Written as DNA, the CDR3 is TGTGCCACCTGGGACAGGCTCCAGGGGTATAAGAAACTCTTT. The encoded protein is CATWDRLQGYKKLF.

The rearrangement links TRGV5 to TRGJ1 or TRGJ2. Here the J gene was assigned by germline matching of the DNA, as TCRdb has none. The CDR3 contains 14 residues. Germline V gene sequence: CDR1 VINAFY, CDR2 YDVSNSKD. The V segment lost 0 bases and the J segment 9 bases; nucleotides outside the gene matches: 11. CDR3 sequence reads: CATWDRRGWSKKLF. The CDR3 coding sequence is TGTGCCACCTGGGACAGGCGGGGATGGAGTAAGAAACTCTTT.

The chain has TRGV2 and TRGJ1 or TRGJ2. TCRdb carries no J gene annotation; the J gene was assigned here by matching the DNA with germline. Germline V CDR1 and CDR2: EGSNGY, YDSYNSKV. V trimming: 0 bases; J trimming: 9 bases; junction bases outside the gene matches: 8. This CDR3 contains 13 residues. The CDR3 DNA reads TGTGCCACCTGGGACGGGCCTCTCGTTAAGAAACTCTTT. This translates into CATWDGPLVKKLF.

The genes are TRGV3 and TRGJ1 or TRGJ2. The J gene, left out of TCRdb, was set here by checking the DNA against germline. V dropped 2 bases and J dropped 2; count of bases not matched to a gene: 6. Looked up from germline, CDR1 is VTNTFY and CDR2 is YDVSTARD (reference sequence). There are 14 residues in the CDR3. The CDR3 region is CATWDIVHYYKKLF. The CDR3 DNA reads TGTGCCACCTGGGACATCGTGCATTATTATAAGAAACTCTTT.

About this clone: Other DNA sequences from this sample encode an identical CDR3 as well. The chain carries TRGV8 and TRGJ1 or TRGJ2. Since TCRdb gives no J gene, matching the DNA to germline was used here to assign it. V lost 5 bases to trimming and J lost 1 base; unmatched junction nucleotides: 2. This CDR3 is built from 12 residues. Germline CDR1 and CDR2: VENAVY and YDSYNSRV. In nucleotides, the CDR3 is TGTGCCACCTGGGTCAATTATTATAAGAAACTCTTT. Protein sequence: CATWVNYYKKLF.

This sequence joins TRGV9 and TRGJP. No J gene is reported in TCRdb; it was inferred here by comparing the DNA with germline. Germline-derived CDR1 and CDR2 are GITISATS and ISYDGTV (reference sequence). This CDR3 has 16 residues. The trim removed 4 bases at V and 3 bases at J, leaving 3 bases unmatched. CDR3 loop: CALWDEQELGKKIKVF. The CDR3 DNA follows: TGTGCCTTGTGGGACGAGCAAGAGTTGGGCAAAAAAATCAAGGTATTT.

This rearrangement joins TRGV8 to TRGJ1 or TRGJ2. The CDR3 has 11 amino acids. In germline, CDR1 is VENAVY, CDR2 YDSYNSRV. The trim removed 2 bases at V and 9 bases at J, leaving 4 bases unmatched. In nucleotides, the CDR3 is TGTGCCACCTGGGATACCTTTAAGAAACTCTTT. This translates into CATWDTFKKLF.

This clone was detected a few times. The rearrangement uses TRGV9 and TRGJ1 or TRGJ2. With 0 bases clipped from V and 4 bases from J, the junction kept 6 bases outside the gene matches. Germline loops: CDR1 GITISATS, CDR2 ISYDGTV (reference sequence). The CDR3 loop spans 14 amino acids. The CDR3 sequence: CALWEVHGYYKKLF. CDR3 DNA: TGTGCCTTGTGGGAGGTGCACGGATATTATAAGAAACTCTTT.

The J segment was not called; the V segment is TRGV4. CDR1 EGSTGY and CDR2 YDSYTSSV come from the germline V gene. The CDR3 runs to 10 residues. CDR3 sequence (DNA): TGTGCCACGACTACCCAAGGGGAACTCTTT. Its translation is CATTTQGELF.

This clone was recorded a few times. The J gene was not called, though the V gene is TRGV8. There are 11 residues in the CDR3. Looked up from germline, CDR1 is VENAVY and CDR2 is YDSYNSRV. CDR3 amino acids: CATWEKPTLLF. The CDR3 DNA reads TGTGCCACCTGGGAAAAACCTACCCTCCTCTTT.

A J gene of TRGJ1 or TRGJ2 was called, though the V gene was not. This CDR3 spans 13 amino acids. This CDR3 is CATCDRPSKKKLF. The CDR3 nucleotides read TGTGCCACCTGTGACAGGCCTAGTAAAAAGAAACTCTTT.

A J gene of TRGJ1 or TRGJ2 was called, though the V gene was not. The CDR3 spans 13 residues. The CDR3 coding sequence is TGTGCCACCTGGGTCTGGGCTCATTATAAGAAACTCTTT. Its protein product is CATWVWAHYKKLF.

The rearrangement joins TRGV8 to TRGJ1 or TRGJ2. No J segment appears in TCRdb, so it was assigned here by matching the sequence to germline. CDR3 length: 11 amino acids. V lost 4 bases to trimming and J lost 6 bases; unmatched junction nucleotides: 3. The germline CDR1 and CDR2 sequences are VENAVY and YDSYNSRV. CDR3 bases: TGTGCCACCTGGGAATCTTATAAGAAACTCTTT. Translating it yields CATWESYKKLF.

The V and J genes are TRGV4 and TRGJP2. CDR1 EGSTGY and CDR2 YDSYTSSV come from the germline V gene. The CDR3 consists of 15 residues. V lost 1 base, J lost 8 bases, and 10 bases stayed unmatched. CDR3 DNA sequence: TGTGCCACCTGGGATGGTCCTACAAAGGATTGGATCAAGACGTTT. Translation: CATWDGPTKDWIKTF.

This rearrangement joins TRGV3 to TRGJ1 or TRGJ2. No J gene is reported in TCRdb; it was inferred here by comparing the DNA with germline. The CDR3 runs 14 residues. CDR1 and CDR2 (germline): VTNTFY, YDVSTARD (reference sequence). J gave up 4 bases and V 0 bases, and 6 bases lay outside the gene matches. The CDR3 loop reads CATWDRPWYYKKLF. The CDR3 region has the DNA TGTGCCACCTGGGACAGGCCGTGGTATTATAAGAAACTCTTT.